Each of the 13 T cell receptor beta chains below was sequenced from the same sample in a study of CD8 T cell repertoires and HIV-1 epitope variants. Assay used: immunoSEQ multiplex PCR; TCRdb lists only in-frame clones, some missing. Among a few thousand clones listed, about two thirds were seen once. What these receptors recognize is not known. The sample was cultured CD8+ T cells derived from PBMCs. The receptors were gathered from a male donor with HIV.

The sample holds one count of this clone. J is TRBJ1-1 and V is TRBV15, with D unresolved. The germline V gene has CDR1 LNHNV and CDR2 YYDKDF (reference sequence). Trimming stripped 3 bases from V and 5 bases from J, with 7 bases between. The CDR3 runs to 12 residues. The CDR3 sequence is CATSSLGTEAFF. DNA of the CDR3: TGTGCCACCAGCAGTCTAGGAACTGAAGCTTTCTTT.

This rearrangement joins TRBV2 to TRBJ2-1, with 9 bases fitting TRBD2. This CDR3 comprises 13 residues. Germline-derived CDR1 and CDR2 are SNHLY and FYNNEI. J gave up 2 bases and V 9 bases, and 2 bases lay outside the gene matches. CDR3 DNA: TGTGCCAGTTTAGCGGGAGCCTACAATGAGCAGTTCTTC. Its translation is CASLAGAYNEQFF.

Here the CDR3 reads CASSWGGDTQYF. CDR3 nucleotides: TGCGCCAGCAGCTGGGGGGGTGATACGCAGTATTTT. The rearrangement joins TRBV5-1 to TRBJ2-3, with 7 bases matching TRBD2. Germline trimming cut 3 bases from V and 6 bases from J; bases unmatched to any gene: 1. Per germline, CDR1 SGHRS and CDR2 YFSETQ. The CDR3 has 12 residues. Based on the CDR3 plus reference TRBV5-1 and TRBJ2-3, the full variable domain is KAGVTQTPRYLIKTRGQQVTLSCSPISGHRSVSWYQQTPGQGLQFLFEYFSETQRNKGNFPGRFSGRQFSNSRSEMNVSTLELGDSALYLCASSWGGDTQYFGPGTRLTVL.

This clone was detected a few times. V is TRBV4-1 and J is TRBJ1-1; D is unresolved. The V gene lost 1 base and the J gene lost 1 base, with 4 bases spanning the gap. Germline V lookup: CDR1 MGHRA, CDR2 YSYEKL. The CDR3 covers 13 residues. The CDR3 loop reads CASSQGWNTEAFF. The CDR3 DNA follows: TGCGCCAGCAGCCAAGGGTGGAACACTGAAGCTTTCTTT.

In its sample, this clone was seen a few times. The rearrangement joins TRBV27 to TRBJ2-5; tentative D call: TRBD2 (6 bases). The CDR3 sequence is 14 residues long. Germline V gene lookup returns CDR1 MNHEY and CDR2 SMNVEV (reference sequence). V was trimmed by 3 bases and J by 3 bases, leaving 11 bases between them. CDR3 residues: CASSLEGYEETQYF. In nucleotides, the CDR3 is TGTGCCAGCAGTTTGGAGGGTTATGAAGAGACCCAGTACTTC.

This clone was observed a handful of times. This sequence joins TRBV19 and TRBJ2-1, with 8 bases that match TRBD1. The J segment lost 8 bases and the V segment lost 8 bases, leaving 17 bases of the junction unmatched. This CDR3 spans 16 amino acids. Germline V gene sequence: CDR1 LNHDA, CDR2 SQIVND (reference sequence). This CDR3 reads CASGNSGTGGEHEQFF. CDR3 sequence (DNA): TGTGCCAGTGGGAATTCCGGGACAGGAGGGGAACATGAGCAGTTCTTC.

A few counts support this clone. The chain uses TRBV28 and TRBJ1-3; D not certain. Germline V gene sequence: CDR1 MDHEN, CDR2 SYDVKM. Between the trimmed V and J ends, which lost 8 bases and 0 bases, there was a span of 14 bases. This CDR3 is 15 amino acids long. This CDR3 is CASSWRVISGNTIYF. In DNA form, the CDR3 reads TGTGCCAGCTCGTGGAGGGTGATCTCTGGAAACACCATATATTTT.

This clone showed up just a few times. The chain links TRBV25-1 to TRBJ1-6, with D possibly TRBD1 on 6 matching bases. Germline V lookup: CDR1 MGHDK, CDR2 SYGVNS. The CDR3 consists of 14 residues. Trimming pared 1 base from V and 6 bases from J, leaving 7 bases between. The CDR3 sequence: CASSESGANSPLHF. In DNA form, the CDR3 reads TGTGCCAGCAGTGAATCAGGGGCTAATTCACCCCTCCACTTT. The variable domain in full, completed from reference TRBV25-1 and TRBJ1-6, reads EADIYQTPRYLVIGTGKKITLECSQTMGHDKMYWYQQDPGMELHLIHYSYGVNSTEKGDLSSESTVSRIRTEHFPLTLESARPSHTSQYLCASSESGANSPLHFGNGTRLTVT.

This clone turned up a few times. The rearrangement joins TRBV19 to TRBJ1-2; possible D gene TRBD1, 5 bases. V lost 9 bases and J 4 bases, leaving 9 bases between the germline ends. Germline lookup yields CDR1 LNHDA and CDR2 SQIVND (reference sequence). The CDR3 loop spans 11 amino acids. CDR3 nucleotide sequence: TGTGCCAGCTCTCAGGGCTATGGCTACACCTTC. Protein sequence: CASSQGYGYTF.

V is TRBV15 and J is TRBJ2-1, with 12 positions matching TRBD2. V shed 4 bases and J 8 bases; nucleotides not matched to a gene: 12. The length of the CDR3 is 17 residues. Germline CDR1 is LNHNV and CDR2 is YYDKDF (reference sequence). This chain's CDR3 is CATSTTGVLAGGDEQFF. The CDR3 nucleotides read TGTGCCACCAGCACCACAGGGGTACTAGCGGGAGGCGATGAGCAGTTCTTC.

The chain combines TRBV19 with TRBJ2-1; no definite D call. Germline CDR1 and CDR2: LNHDA and SQIVND (reference sequence). The CDR3 sequence is 11 residues long. V was clipped by 5 bases and J by 5 bases, with 4 bases between them. For the CDR3, the DNA is TGTGCCAGTAGTTTCCACAATGAGCAGTTCTTC. Protein product: CASSFHNEQFF.

V and J are TRBV4-2 and TRBJ2-1, with 10 bases aligning to TRBD1. The V gene's germline CDR1 is LGHNA and CDR2 YNFKEQ. V was pared by 2 bases and J by 4 bases, with 5 bases of the junction left unmatched. This CDR3 contains 16 residues. The CDR3 DNA is TGTGCCAGCAGCCAAACTGGACAGGGGGGATACAATGAGCAGTTCTTC. Translated, it gives CASSQTGQGGYNEQFF.

J is TRBJ2-7 and V is TRBV27; D possibly uses TRBD1 or TRBD2 (5 bases each). V lost 3 bases, J lost 2 bases, and 11 bases lay in between. The CDR3 runs to 14 residues. Germline lookup yields CDR1 MNHEY and CDR2 SMNVEV (reference sequence). The CDR3 DNA is TGTGCCAGCAGTTTCTGGGGGTCCACCTACGAGCAGTACTTC. This translates into CASSFWGSTYEQYF.